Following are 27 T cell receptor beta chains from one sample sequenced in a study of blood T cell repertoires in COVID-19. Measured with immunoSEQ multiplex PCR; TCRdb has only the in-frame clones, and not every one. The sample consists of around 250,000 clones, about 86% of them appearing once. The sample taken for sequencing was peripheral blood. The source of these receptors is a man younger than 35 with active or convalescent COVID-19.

As DNA, the CDR3 is TGTGCCAGCAGCTCGACCGGCCTGAGAGGGTTCGTCGCTGAGCAGTTCTTC. Translated: CASSSTGLRGFVAEQFF. The chain joins TRBV7-9 to TRBJ2-1, with D possibly TRBD2 on 5 matching bases. Germline values: CDR1 SEHNR, CDR2 FQNEAQ (reference sequence). V lost 4 bases and J lost 9, with 25 bases in between. The CDR3 covers 17 residues.

CDR3 in amino acids: CASSFSGGKNYGYTF. DNA of the CDR3: TGCGCCAGCAGCTTTTCCGGGGGAAAGAACTATGGCTACACCTTC. This chain joins TRBV5-1 and TRBJ1-2, with D perhaps TRBD1 (5 bases). Per germline, CDR1 SGHRS and CDR2 YFSETQ. Trimming shortened V by 2 bases and J by 2 bases, and 13 bases separated the two germline ends. The CDR3 totals 15 residues.

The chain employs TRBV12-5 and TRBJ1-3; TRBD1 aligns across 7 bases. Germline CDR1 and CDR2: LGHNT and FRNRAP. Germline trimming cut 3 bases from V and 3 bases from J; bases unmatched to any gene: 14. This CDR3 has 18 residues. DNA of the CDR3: TGTGCTAGTGGTTTTTCGTCAGACGAACAGGGGAATGGAAACACCATATATTTT. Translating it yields CASGFSSDEQGNGNTIYF.

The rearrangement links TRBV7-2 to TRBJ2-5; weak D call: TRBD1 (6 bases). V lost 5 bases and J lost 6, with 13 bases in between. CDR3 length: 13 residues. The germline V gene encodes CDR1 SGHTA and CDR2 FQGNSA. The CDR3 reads CASSRRDIKTQYF. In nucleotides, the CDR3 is TGTGCCAGCAGCCGCAGGGACATAAAGACCCAGTACTTC.

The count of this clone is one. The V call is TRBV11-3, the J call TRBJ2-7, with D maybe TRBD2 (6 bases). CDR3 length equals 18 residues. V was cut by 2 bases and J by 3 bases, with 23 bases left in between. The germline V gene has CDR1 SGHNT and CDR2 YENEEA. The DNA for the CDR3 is TGTGCCAGCAGCTTACAGGCGGGGACCCTTGGGCGCTACTACGAGCAGTACTTC. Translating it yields CASSLQAGTLGRYYEQYF.

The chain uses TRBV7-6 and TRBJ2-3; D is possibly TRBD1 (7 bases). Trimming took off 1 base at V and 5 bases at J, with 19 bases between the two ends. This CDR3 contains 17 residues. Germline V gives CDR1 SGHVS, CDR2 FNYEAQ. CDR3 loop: CASSLVPSGQGGDTQYF. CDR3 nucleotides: TGTGCCAGCAGCTTAGTTCCGAGCGGGCAGGGGGGAGATACGCAGTATTTT.

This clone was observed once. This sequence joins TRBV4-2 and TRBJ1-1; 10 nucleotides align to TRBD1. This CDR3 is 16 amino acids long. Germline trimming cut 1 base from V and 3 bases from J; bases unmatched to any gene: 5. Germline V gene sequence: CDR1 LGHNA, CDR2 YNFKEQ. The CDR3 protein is CASSQVPGQGDTEAFF. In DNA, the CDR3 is TGTGCCAGCAGCCAAGTCCCCGGACAGGGGGACACTGAAGCTTTCTTT.

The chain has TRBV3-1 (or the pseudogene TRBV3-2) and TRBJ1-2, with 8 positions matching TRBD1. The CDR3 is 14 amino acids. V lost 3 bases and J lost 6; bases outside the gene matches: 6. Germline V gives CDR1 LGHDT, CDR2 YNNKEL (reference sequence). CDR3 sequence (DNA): TGTGCCAGCAGCCATAGAGACAGGGGACATGGCTACACCTTC. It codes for CASSHRDRGHGYTF.

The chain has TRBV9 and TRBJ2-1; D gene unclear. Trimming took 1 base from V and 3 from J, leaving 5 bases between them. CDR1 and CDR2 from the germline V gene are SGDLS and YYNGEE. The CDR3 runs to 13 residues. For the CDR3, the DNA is TGTGCCAGCAGCGTAACTGGCTACAATGAGCAGTTCTTC. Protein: CASSVTGYNEQFF.

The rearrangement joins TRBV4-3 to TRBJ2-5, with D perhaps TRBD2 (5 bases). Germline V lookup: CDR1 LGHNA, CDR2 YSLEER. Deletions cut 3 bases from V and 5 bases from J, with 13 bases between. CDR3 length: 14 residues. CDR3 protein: CASSQMRVVETQYF. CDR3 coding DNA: TGCGCCAGCAGCCAGATGAGGGTTGTGGAGACCCAGTACTTC.

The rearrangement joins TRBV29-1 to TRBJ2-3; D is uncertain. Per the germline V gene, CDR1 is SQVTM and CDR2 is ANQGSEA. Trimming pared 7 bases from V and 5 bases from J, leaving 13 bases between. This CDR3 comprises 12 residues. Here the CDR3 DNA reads TGCAGCGGTGGTGGTGCGGTAGATACGCAGTATTTT. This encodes CSGGGAVDTQYF.

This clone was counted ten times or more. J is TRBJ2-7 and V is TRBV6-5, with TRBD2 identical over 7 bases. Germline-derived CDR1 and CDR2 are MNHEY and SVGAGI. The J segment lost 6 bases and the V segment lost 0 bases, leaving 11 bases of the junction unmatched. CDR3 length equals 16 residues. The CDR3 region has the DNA TGTGCCAGCAGTTACTCCTCAGCGGGGCCGGGCGCCGAGCAGTACTTC. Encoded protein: CASSYSSAGPGAEQYF.

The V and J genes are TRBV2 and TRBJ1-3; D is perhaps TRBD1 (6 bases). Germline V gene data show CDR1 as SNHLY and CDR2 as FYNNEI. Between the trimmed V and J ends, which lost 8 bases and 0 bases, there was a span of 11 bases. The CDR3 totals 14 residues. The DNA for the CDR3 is TGTGCCAGCTGCCGGACAGTCTCTGGAAACACCATATATTTT. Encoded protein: CASCRTVSGNTIYF.

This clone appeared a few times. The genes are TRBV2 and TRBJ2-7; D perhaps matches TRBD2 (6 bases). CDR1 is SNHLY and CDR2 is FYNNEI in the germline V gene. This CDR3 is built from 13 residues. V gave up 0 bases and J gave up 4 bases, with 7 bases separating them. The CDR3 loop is CASSEASGYEQYF. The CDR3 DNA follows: TGTGCCAGCAGTGAAGCTAGCGGATACGAGCAGTACTTC.

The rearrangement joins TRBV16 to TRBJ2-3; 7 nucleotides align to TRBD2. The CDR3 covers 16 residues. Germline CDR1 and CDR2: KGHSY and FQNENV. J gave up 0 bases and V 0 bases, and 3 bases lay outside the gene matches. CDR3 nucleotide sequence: TGTGCCAGCAGCCAATCGGGGACTACAAGCACAGATACGCAGTATTTT. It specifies CASSQSGTTSTDTQYF.

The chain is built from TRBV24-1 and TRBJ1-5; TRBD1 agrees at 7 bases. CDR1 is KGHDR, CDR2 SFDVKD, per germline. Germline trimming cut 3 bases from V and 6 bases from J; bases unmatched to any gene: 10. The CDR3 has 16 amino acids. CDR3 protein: CATSDGTGVSSQPQHF. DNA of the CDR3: TGTGCCACCAGTGATGGTACAGGGGTTTCTAGTCAGCCCCAGCATTTT.

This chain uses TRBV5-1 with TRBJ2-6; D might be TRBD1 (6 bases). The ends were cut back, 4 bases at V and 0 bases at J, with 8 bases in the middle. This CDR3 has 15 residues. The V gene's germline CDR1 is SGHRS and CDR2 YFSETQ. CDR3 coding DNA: TGCGCCAGCAGCAACAGGGCCTCTGGGGCCAACGTCCTGACTTTC. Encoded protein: CASSNRASGANVLTF.

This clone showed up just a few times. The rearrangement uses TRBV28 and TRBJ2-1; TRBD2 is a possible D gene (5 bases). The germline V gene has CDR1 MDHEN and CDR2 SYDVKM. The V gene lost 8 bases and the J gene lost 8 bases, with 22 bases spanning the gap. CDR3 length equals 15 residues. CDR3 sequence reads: CASGKRTPGEDEQFF. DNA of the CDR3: TGTGCCAGCGGTAAGCGGACGCCGGGTGAGGATGAGCAGTTCTTC.

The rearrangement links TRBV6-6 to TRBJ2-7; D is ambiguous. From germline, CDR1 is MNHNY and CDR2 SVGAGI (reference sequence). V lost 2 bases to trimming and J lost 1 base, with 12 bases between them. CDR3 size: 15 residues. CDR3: CASSYAPGLSYEQYF. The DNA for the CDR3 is TGTGCCAGCAGTTACGCCCCGGGTCTATCCTACGAGCAGTACTTC.

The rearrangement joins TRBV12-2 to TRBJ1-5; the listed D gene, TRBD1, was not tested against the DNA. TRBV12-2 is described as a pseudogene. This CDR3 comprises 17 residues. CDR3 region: CASRLTGIRTGDQPQHF. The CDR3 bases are TGTGCAAGTCGCTTGACGGGTATCAGGACAGGGGATCAGCCCCAGCATTTT.

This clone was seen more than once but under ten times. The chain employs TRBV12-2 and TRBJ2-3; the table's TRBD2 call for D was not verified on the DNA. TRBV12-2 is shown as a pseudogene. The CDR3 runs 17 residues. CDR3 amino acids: CASRLPLAGGQTDTQYF. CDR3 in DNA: TGTGCAAGTCGCTTACCCTTAGCGGGGGGGCAAACAGATACGCAGTATTTT.

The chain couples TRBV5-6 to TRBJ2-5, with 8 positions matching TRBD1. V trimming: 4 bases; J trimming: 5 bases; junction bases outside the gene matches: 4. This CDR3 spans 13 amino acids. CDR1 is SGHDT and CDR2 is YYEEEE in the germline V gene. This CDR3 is CASSQTGDETQYF. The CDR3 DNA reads TGTGCCAGCAGCCAGACAGGGGATGAGACCCAGTACTTC.

The CDR3 bases are TGTGCCAGCAGCCACGGGGAGACCCAGTACTTC. It codes for CASSHGETQYF. The V and J genes are TRBV11-3 and TRBJ2-5, with D unclear. CDR1 is SGHNT and CDR2 is YENEEA in the germline V gene. The CDR3 runs to 11 residues. The V end lost 5 bases, the J end lost 5 bases, and 6 bases lay between the germline ends.

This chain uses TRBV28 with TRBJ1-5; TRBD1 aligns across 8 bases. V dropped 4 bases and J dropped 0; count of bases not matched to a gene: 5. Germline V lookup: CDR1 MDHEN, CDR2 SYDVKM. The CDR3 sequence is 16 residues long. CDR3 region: CASSSRTGYSNQPQHF. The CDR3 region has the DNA TGTGCCAGCAGTTCGAGGACAGGGTATAGCAATCAGCCCCAGCATTTT.

CDR3 DNA sequence: TGTGCCAGCAGTGAAGTCCTTACTGGGCTCTATAGCAATCAGCCCCAGCATTTT. Translation gives CASSEVLTGLYSNQPQHF. J is TRBJ1-5 and V is TRBV6-1; D ambiguous. Germline V gene sequence: CDR1 MNHNS, CDR2 SASEGT. Trimming removed 1 base from V and 0 bases from J, with 16 bases in between. This CDR3 is built from 18 residues.

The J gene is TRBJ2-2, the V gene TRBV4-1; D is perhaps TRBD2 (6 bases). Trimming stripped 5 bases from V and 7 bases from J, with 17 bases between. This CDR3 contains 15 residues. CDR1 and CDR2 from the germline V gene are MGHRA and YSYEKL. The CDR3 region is CASSSQGLPGGELFF. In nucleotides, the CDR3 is TGCGCCAGCAGCTCCCAGGGACTGCCCGGCGGGGAGCTGTTTTTT.

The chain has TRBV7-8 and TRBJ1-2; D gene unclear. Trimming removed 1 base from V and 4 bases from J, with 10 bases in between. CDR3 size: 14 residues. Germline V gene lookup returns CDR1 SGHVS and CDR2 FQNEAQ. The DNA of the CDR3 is TGTGCCAGCAGCTTAGTGGCGGCGGGCTATGGCTACACCTTC. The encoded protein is CASSLVAAGYGYTF.